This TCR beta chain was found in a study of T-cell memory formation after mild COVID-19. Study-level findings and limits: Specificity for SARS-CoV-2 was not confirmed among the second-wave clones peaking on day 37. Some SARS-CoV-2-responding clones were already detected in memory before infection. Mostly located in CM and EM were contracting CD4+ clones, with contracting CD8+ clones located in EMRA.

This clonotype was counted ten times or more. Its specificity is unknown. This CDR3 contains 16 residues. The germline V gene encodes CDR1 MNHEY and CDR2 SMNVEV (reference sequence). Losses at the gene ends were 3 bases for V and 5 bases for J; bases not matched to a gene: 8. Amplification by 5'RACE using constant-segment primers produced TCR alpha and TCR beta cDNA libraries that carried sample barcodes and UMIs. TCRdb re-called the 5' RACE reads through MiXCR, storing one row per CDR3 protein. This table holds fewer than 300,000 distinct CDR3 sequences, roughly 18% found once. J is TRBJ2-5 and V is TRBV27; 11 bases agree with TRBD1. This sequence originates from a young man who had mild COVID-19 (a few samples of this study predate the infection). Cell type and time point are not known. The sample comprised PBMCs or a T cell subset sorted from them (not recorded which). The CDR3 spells CASSFLKDRGLETQYF. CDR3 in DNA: TGTGCCAGCAGTTTTCTTAAGGACAGGGGGCTGGAGACCCAGTACTTC.